Listed here are 23 T cell receptor beta chains from one sample, sequenced in a study of blood T cells in healthy people across ages. Through a sample-barcoded 5' primer and a J-beta primer mix, a second PCR was run for roughly 7 to 12 cycles. One entry per CDR3 protein results from TCRdb running MiXCR on the 5' RACE reads. The repertoire holds 800,000 to 950,000 distinct CDR3 sequences, with almost 30% as singletons. This sample also appeared in a second study, on T cells of mothers and their children.

What was sequenced was blood. The receptor set was obtained from a woman aged 40 to 50 in good health.

This clonotype has a count of ten or more. The chain links TRBV7-9 to TRBJ2-7; D gene unclear. The germline V gene encodes CDR1 SEHNR and CDR2 FQNEAQ (reference sequence). V dropped 4 bases and J dropped 2 bases, with 15 bases sitting between them. The CDR3 runs to 15 residues. As DNA, the CDR3 is TGTGCCAGCAGCTCGGACCTGCAGTTCGCCTACGAGCAGTACTTC. Translating it yields CASSSDLQFAYEQYF.

This sequence joins TRBV14 and TRBJ2-7; D not resolved. The germline CDR1 and CDR2 sequences are SGHDN and FVKESK. CDR3 size: 15 residues. Trimming left V 4 bases short and J 4 bases short, with 17 bases between. The CDR3 reads CASSPNIPGIYEQYF. DNA for the CDR3: TGTGCCAGCAGCCCGAACATACCAGGCATATACGAGCAGTACTTC.

This clonotype was seen only a few times. The genes are TRBV30 and TRBJ2-5, with unresolved D. Germline V CDR1 and CDR2: GTSNPN, SVGIG (reference sequence). The CDR3 sequence is 12 residues long. Between the trimmed V and J ends, which lost 2 bases and 5 bases, there was a span of 9 bases. CDR3 in DNA: TGTGCCTGGAGTCCTAACGGGGAGACCCAGTACTTC. Amino acids: CAWSPNGETQYF.

The V gene is TRBV12-3 or TRBV12-4, the J gene TRBJ2-7; tentative D call: TRBD1 (6 bases). The CDR3 runs 12 residues. Trimming pared 6 bases from V and 5 bases from J, leaving 11 bases between. CDR3 region: CASRIRGHEQYF. The CDR3 nucleotides read TGTGCCAGCAGGATCAGGGGCCACGAGCAGTACTTC.

This clonotype was observed many times. The gene calls are TRBV20-1 and TRBJ1-5, with D possibly matching TRBD1 (5 bases). CDR1 is DFQATT and CDR2 is SNEGSKA in the germline V gene (reference sequence). V lost 6 bases to trimming and J lost 1 base, with 10 bases between them. The CDR3 spans 13 residues. The CDR3 sequence is CSARDWSNQPQHF. In DNA, the CDR3 is TGCAGTGCGCGGGACTGGAGCAATCAGCCCCAGCATTTT.

This clonotype has ten or more counts. The V gene is TRBV28, the J gene TRBJ2-5, with 8 bases identical to TRBD1. Trimming cost V 4 bases and J 5 bases; bases outside gene matches: 12. Germline values: CDR1 MDHEN, CDR2 SYDVKM. This CDR3 has 16 amino acids. CDR3 DNA sequence: TGTGCCAGCAGTTCCTTGGCAGGGGGCGGTTTTGAGACCCAGTACTTC. Translated: CASSSLAGGGFETQYF.

The CDR3 protein is CASSLRQGSGANVLTF. The CDR3 DNA reads TGTGCCAGCAGCTTGCGACAGGGCTCTGGGGCCAACGTCCTGACTTTC. This rearrangement joins TRBV7-9 to TRBJ2-6; 7 bases agree with TRBD1. CDR3 length: 16 residues. V was clipped by 3 bases and J by 0 bases; unmatched bases: 2. Germline values: CDR1 SEHNR, CDR2 FQNEAQ (reference sequence).

The chain has TRBV7-2 and TRBJ2-2; 8 bases fit TRBD2. V trimming: 5 bases; J trimming: 4 bases; junction bases outside the gene matches: 12. In germline, CDR1 is SGHTA, CDR2 FQGNSA. The CDR3 consists of 17 residues. The CDR3 spells CASSPSGGGPSTGELFF. CDR3 DNA sequence: TGTGCCAGCAGCCCATCTGGCGGGGGGCCGTCCACCGGGGAGCTGTTTTTT.

This clonotype was counted many times. V gene TRBV20-1 combines with J gene TRBJ2-5; D uncertain. Germline CDR1 reads DFQATT; CDR2 reads SNEGSKA (reference sequence). Trimming stripped 2 bases from V and 5 bases from J, with 12 bases between. The CDR3 is made up of 13 amino acids. The DNA of the CDR3 is TGCAGTGCTAGACCGATAAGTAGGGAGACCCAGTACTTC. It specifies CSARPISRETQYF.

In the case of this clonotype: One junction end disagrees with the germline gene, perhaps due to a read error. The chain couples TRBV4-3 to TRBJ1-2; unclear D gene. The CDR3 is 15 residues long. The germline V gene encodes CDR1 LGHNA and CDR2 YSLEER. The CDR3 DNA follows: TGCGCCGGCAGCCAAGAGACCTTAACTAACTATGGCTACACCTTC. It encodes CAGSQETLTNYGYTF.

Of note for this clonotype: An end of the junction does not agree with germline; a read error may underlie this. The chain uses TRBV28 and TRBJ2-6; possibly TRBD1 for D (7 bases). The germline V gene encodes CDR1 MDHEN and CDR2 SYDVKM. CDR3 length: 18 residues. CDR3 sequence reads: CASSFSGQGGSGANVRTF. In DNA, the CDR3 is TGTGCCAGCAGTTTTTCCGGGCAGGGGGGATCTGGGGCCAACGTCCGGACTTTC.

This clonotype was observed once. This may be a read error: a much more frequent sequence differs by one nucleotide. The J gene is TRBJ2-1, the V gene TRBV29-1, with 7 positions matching TRBD1. Near its end, the DNA agrees better with TRBJ2-7, so the J call may be wrong. The CDR3 covers 14 residues. From germline, CDR1 is SQVTM and CDR2 ANQGSEA. The DNA for the CDR3 is TGCAGCGTTGTTGGAAAGGGGGCCTACAATGAGCAGTACTTC. This codes for CSVVGKGAYNEQYF.

This clonotype was counted only a few times. This rearrangement joins TRBV5-1 to TRBJ1-1; 7 bases agree with TRBD1. V gave up 4 bases and J gave up 2 bases; unmatched junction bases: 8. The CDR3 is 15 amino acids. CDR1 and CDR2 (germline): SGHRS, YFSETQ. The CDR3 DNA is TGCGCCAGCAGCGCCACGGGACAGTCTAACACTGAAGCTTTCTTT. Residues: CASSATGQSNTEAFF.

This clonotype was found a few times. The chain employs TRBV5-1 and TRBJ1-5; possibly TRBD1 for D (5 bases). The V and J ends lost 3 bases and 0 bases respectively, with 10 bases between them. This CDR3 has 15 amino acids. Germline V lookup: CDR1 SGHRS, CDR2 YFSETQ. The DNA of the CDR3 is TGCGCCAGCAGCTCAGGGTACGGTAGCAATCAGCCCCAGCATTTT. This translates into CASSSGYGSNQPQHF.

This clonotype was recorded at least ten times. V and J are TRBV4-1 and TRBJ2-1; 10 nucleotides line up with TRBD2. V shed 5 bases and J 1 base; nucleotides not matched to a gene: 5. CDR1 and CDR2 (germline): MGHRA, YSYEKL. The CDR3 runs to 16 residues. CDR3 bases: TGCGCCAGCAGCAAACTAGCGGGGCAATCCTACAATGAGCAGTTCTTC. It yields the protein CASSKLAGQSYNEQFF.

The chain is built from TRBV7-9 and TRBJ1-5; maybe TRBD1 (6 bases). There are 16 residues in the CDR3. V was cut by 5 bases and J by 7 bases, with 21 bases left in between. The germline CDR1 and CDR2 sequences are SEHNR and FQNEAQ (reference sequence). The CDR3 DNA reads TGTGCCAGCAGCGCCAGCGGGCAGGGGAGAAGGCAGCCCCAGCATTTT. Amino acid sequence: CASSASGQGRRQPQHF.

This clonotype was recorded many times. The rearrangement joins TRBV20-1 to TRBJ2-1, with D possibly matching TRBD2 (6 bases). Germline V gene data show CDR1 as DFQATT and CDR2 as SNEGSKA (reference sequence). V lost 5 bases, J lost 2 bases, and 22 bases lay in between. This CDR3 is built from 17 residues. For the CDR3, the DNA is TGCAGTGCTCCTGCCCCTCTCGCGGGGATCACCTACAATGAGCAGTTCTTC. Translation gives CSAPAPLAGITYNEQFF.

This sequence joins TRBV5-1 and TRBJ2-3; 10 bases are a match to TRBD2. There are 18 residues in the CDR3. Germline-derived CDR1 and CDR2 are SGHRS and YFSETQ. Trimming took 0 bases from V and 3 from J; bases not matched to a gene: 10. CDR3 DNA: TGCGCCAGCAGCTTGGGTAGCGGGGGGCCCATAGCTACAGATACGCAGTATTTT. Amino acid sequence: CASSLGSGGPIATDTQYF.

This clonotype was observed many times. The CDR3 region has the DNA TGTGCCAGCAGCCGCCCTGGGGCCAACGTCCTGACTTTC. It is translated as CASSRPGANVLTF. This chain uses TRBV11-2 with TRBJ2-6; D gene unclear. Trimming took off 5 bases at V and 2 bases at J, with 4 bases between the two ends. The CDR3 spans 13 residues. Germline lookup yields CDR1 SGHAT and CDR2 FQNNGV.

This clonotype was counted ten times or more. The V and J genes are TRBV3-1 and TRBJ2-3; TRBD1 is a possible D gene (6 bases). The CDR3 is 13 residues long. Trimming removed 3 bases at V and 7 bases at J, with 11 bases between. Per germline, CDR1 LGHDT and CDR2 YNNKEL (reference sequence). The CDR3 sequence is CASSHLDRNTQYF. The DNA of the CDR3 is TGTGCCAGCAGCCACCTGGACAGAAATACGCAGTATTTT.

This clonotype was recorded at least ten times. The genes are TRBV28 and TRBJ2-7, with D uncertain. The CDR3 totals 13 residues. CDR1 and CDR2 (germline): MDHEN, SYDVKM. With 7 bases removed from V and 1 base from J, the gap between germline ends came to 11 bases. CDR3 region: CASIGPASYEQYF. CDR3 DNA: TGTGCCAGCATCGGGCCGGCGTCCTACGAGCAGTACTTC.

This clonotype was recorded at least ten times. The chain has TRBV12-3 or TRBV12-4 and TRBJ2-7; D gene uncertain. V dropped 3 bases and J dropped 5 bases, with 17 bases sitting between them. The CDR3 is 15 amino acids. CDR3 sequence (DNA): TGTGCCAGCAGTTTGCACGGCAGCGCATCGGACGAGCAGTACTTC. Translated: CASSLHGSASDEQYF.

V usage is TRBV24-1 and J usage is TRBJ2-3, with 10 bases lining up with TRBD2. The CDR3 sequence is 15 residues long. The V gene's germline CDR1 is KGHDR and CDR2 SFDVKD. The junction had 10 bases not matched to a gene; V was cut back by 6 bases and J by 8 bases. The CDR3 spells CATSLRTSGLTTQYF. CDR3 sequence (DNA): TGTGCCACCAGTCTACGGACTAGCGGACTCACTACGCAGTATTTT.